This T cell receptor (beta chain) was obtained from a study of T-cell memory formation after mild COVID-19. Regarding the study as a whole: Within pre-infection memory, some responding clones were found, suggesting cross-reactive memory joined. Later expanders leaned toward CD4+, whereas clones contracting from day 15 to 85 were balanced CD4/CD8. Unconfirmed was the SARS-CoV-2 specificity of second-wave clones that peaked on day 37.

TCR alpha and TCR beta cDNA libraries with sample barcodes and UMIs came from 5'RACE using constant-segment primers. TCRdb re-called the 5' RACE reads with MiXCR, one entry per CDR3 protein. Of 200,000 to 250,000 distinct CDR3 sequences listed, 9.5% are singletons. This clonotype has more than one count but fewer than ten. Its antigen is not known. V lost 3 bases and J 2 bases, leaving 6 bases between the germline ends. Germline CDR1 LNHDA, CDR2 SQIVND (reference sequence). CDR3 size: 13 residues. The sequenced sample consisted of PBMCs or a T cell subset sorted from them (not recorded which). V usage is TRBV19 and J usage is TRBJ2-3; D perhaps matches TRBD2 (5 bases). This sequence originates from a man between 18 and 35 years old who had mild COVID-19 (a few samples of this study predate the infection). Cell type and time point are not known. CDR3 sequence: CASSIGDTDTQYF. The CDR3 nucleotides read TGTGCCAGTAGTATCGGGGACACAGATACGCAGTATTTT.